A selection of T cell receptor beta chains follows, all from one sample in a study of OX40 agonist ivuxolimab in advanced cancers. TCRdb's copy holds only in-frame clones and misses some; the assay was immunoSEQ multiplex PCR. The sample contains around 80,000 clones, 82% of which appear only once. Specimen: CD4+ or CD8+ T cells sorted from blood, collected in a trial of the OX40 agonist ivuxolimab. These TCRs come from an adult with an advanced solid tumor such as melanoma, head and neck, liver or kidney cancer. CDR3s include the opening cysteine and the closing phenylalanine or tryptophan. A D gene is named only where the DNA matches it firmly. Some rows mark clone size as missing; the rest say once, few, many or name a class of expanded clone.

.	TRBD1	TRBJ1-2	TRBV6-5	TGTGCCAGCAGTGATCAGGGGGATGGTGGCTACACCTTC	CASSDQGDGGYTF
.	.	TRBJ1-1	TRBV27	TGTGCCAGCAGTTTACAAGGAGCCCGTGTTAACACTGAAGCTTTCTTT	CASSLQGARVNTEAFF
few	.	TRBJ1-2	TRBV7-2	TGTGCCAGCAGCTTAGCGCTTACAGGGAGCTCCCTTAACTATGGCTACACCTTC	CASSLALTGSSLNYGYTF
.	.	TRBJ1-6	TRBV27	TGTGCCAGCAGTCGGGACGGGGCCCTCCACTTT	CASSRDGALHF
few	.	TRBJ1-3	TRBV2	TGTGCCAGCAGTGATAATCCGGTTTTCTCTGGAAACACCATATATTTT	CASSDNPVFSGNTIYF
.	.	TRBJ2-6	TRBV10-2	TGCGCCACCCGACAGGATATAAGCTCTGGGGCCAACGTCCTGACTTTC	CATRQDISSGANVLTF
.	.	TRBJ2-5	TRBV12-2	TGTGCAAGTCGCTTAGGTCCCTCTAGCGGGAGTTGTGAGACCCAGTACTTC	CASRLGPSSGSCETQYF
.	TRBD1	TRBJ1-5	TRBV7-8	TGTGCCAGCAGCCCCGGGACAGGGGGCCGGAGCAATCAGCCCCAGCATTTT	CASSPGTGGRSNQPQHF
.	TRBD2	TRBJ2-3	TRBV7-2	TGTGCCAGCAGCTCCCAGGGGACTAGCGGGCATACGCAGTATTTT	CASSSQGTSGHTQYF
once	TRBD1	TRBJ1-1	TRBV5-1	TGCGCCAGCAGCTTAGGGACAGGTAGCATGAACACTGAAGCTTTCTTT	CASSLGTGSMNTEAFF
few	.	TRBJ2-4	TRBV4-2	TGTGCCAGCAGCCAAACTCACCAAGCACTCGATTCTCTCAAAAACATTCAGTACTTC	CASSQTHQALDSLKNIQYF
once	.	TRBJ1-3	TRBV28	TGTGCCAGCAGAGGATGGGGGAAGACAGGAAACACCATATATTTT	CASRGWGKTGNTIYF
once	.	TRBJ2-7	TRBV6-1	TGTGCCAGCGGAAGGGTCTGGGACGAGCAGTACTTC	CASGRVWDEQYF
.	.	TRBJ1-6	TRBV6-5	TGTGCCAGCAGTTACTCGTCAGGGAGTAATTCACCCCTCCACTTT	CASSYSSGSNSPLHF
.	.	TRBJ2-2	TRBV28	TGTGCCAGCAGTTTGGGGCTGTACACCGGGGAGCTGTTTTTT	CASSLGLYTGELFF
.	.	TRBJ2-3	TRBV21-1	TGTGCCAGCAGCAGACTAGCGGGGCCCACAGATACGCAGTATTTT	CASSRLAGPTDTQYF
.	.	TRBJ2-1	TRBV18	TGTGCCAGCTCACCTTCCTACGGGAATGAGCAGTTCTTC	CASSPSYGNEQFF
.	.	TRBJ2-2	TRBV19	TGTGCCAGTAGTATTTTCCTGGCCGGGGAGCTGTTTTTT	CASSIFLAGELFF
.	TRBD2	TRBJ2-1	TRBV7-9	TGTGCCAGCTTCGATGGCGGGAGGACCTACAATGAGCAGTTCTTC	CASFDGGRTYNEQFF
.	.	TRBJ2-5	TRBV6-1	TGTGCCAGCAGTGAAACCCTGGGGGAGACCCAGTACTTC	CASSETLGETQYF
.	TRBD1	TRBJ1-6	TRBV11-2	TGTGCCAGCAGCTTCACAGGGGTCGCTTCACCCCTCCACTTT	CASSFTGVASPLHF
.	.	TRBJ2-2	TRBV2	TGTGCCAGCATCGAGACTGTACCGAACACCGGGGAGCTGTTTTTT	CASIETVPNTGELFF
.	.	TRBJ1-1	TRBV14	TGTGCCAGCAGCCAAGTTCGGGGGGGCACTGAAGCTTTCTTT	CASSQVRGGTEAFF
.	.	TRBJ1-4	TRBV5-1	TGCGCCAGCAGCACGGGACGGGGGGTCGAAAAACTGTTTTTT	CASSTGRGVEKLFF
.	TRBD1	TRBJ2-7	TRBV5-1	TGCGCCAGCAGCTCAGAATGGACAGGGGGAGCCCACTACGAGCAGTACTTC	CASSSEWTGGAHYEQYF
.	TRBD2	TRBJ2-3	TRBV7-9	TGTGCCAGCAGCTTAAGCGGGATTAGCACAGATACGCAGTATTTT	CASSLSGISTDTQYF
.	TRBD1	TRBJ1-2	TRBV29-1	TGCAGCGTGAGGGACAGGAACTATGGCTACACCTTC	CSVRDRNYGYTF
few	.	TRBJ2-3	TRBV4-1	TGCGCCAGCAGCCAAGTACTTGGTCTGCGAGATACGCAGTATTTT	CASSQVLGLRDTQYF
.	.	TRBJ2-3	TRBV7-2	TGTGCCAGCAGTCCAGGGGTCACAGATACGCAGTATTTT	CASSPGVTDTQYF
.	TRBD2	TRBJ2-1	TRBV2	TGTGCCAGCAGCAGGGAAGCGGGAGTGGCTGAGCAGTTCTTC	CASSREAGVAEQFF
few	.	TRBJ2-5	TRBV2	TGTGCCAGCAGACGAGAGGGGGGGCTCCCTGGGACCCAGTACTTC	CASRREGGLPGTQYF
.	.	TRBJ2-7	TRBV7-9	TGTGCCAGCAGCTCCCCCCTCAGCTCCTACGAGCAGTACTTC	CASSSPLSSYEQYF
.	TRBD1	TRBJ2-7	TRBV28	TGTGCCAGCAGTTTATTAGGACAGGCCTACGAGCAGTACTTC	CASSLLGQAYEQYF
few	TRBD1	TRBJ1-6	TRBV5-4	TGTGCCAGCAGCTCGGGACAGGATTCACCCCTCCACTTT	CASSSGQDSPLHF
.	TRBD1	TRBJ1-1	TRBV5-1	TGCGCCAGCAGCTTGGCTGCAGGGGGCACTGAAGCTTTCTTT	CASSLAAGGTEAFF
.	.	TRBJ2-7	TRBV7-2	TGTGCCAGCAGCTCCCATACAGGGACCACAAGCTACGAGCAGTACTTC	CASSSHTGTTSYEQYF
few	.	TRBJ1-1	TRBV28	TGTGCCAGCCGTAGAAGCGGGGGCACTGAAGCTTTCTTT	CASRRSGGTEAFF
once	.	TRBJ2-3	TRBV7-2	TGTGCCAGCAGCTTAGTGGCTAGCGGCACAGATACGCAGTATTTT	CASSLVASGTDTQYF
.	.	TRBJ2-4	TRBV7-2	TGTGCCAGCAACCTGGACACGGCCAAAAACATTCAGTACTTC	CASNLDTAKNIQYF
.	TRBD1	TRBJ2-7	TRBV6-6	TGTGCCAGCACCACTACGGGACAGATCTACGAGCAGTACTTC	CASTTTGQIYEQYF
.	TRBD2	TRBJ2-5	TRBV14	TGTGCCAGCAGCCAAGATCCCAGAAGCGGGAGGGTCCCAGAGACCCAGTACTTC	CASSQDPRSGRVPETQYF
.	.	TRBJ2-1	TRBV28	TGTGCCACCAACGACAGGAGCTCCTACAATGAGCAGTTCTTC	CATNDRSSYNEQFF